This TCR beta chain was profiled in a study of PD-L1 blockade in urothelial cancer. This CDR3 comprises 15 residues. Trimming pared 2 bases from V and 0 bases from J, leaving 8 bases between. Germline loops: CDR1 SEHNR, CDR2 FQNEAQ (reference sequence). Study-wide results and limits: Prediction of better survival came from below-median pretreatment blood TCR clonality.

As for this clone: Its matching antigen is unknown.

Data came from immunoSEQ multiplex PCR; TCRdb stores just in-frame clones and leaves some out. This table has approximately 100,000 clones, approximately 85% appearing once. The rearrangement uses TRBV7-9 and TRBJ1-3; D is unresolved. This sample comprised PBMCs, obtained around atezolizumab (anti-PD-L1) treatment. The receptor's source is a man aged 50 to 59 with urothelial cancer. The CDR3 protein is CASSLRGISGNTIYF. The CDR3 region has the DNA TGTGCCAGCAGCTTAAGAGGGATCTCTGGAAACACCATATATTTT.